This is a list of T cell receptor beta chains from one sample in a study of identical twins. TCRdb reanalysed the 5' RACE reads using MiXCR and keeps one entry per CDR3 protein. Of around 690,000 distinct CDR3 sequences detected, around 21% appear once; the ten largest clones hold roughly 4.3%. The same data also went into a second study, on T cells expressing NK-cell markers.

Sequenced material: PBMCs. The receptors here all came from a woman under 30 in good health. CDR3s include the opening cysteine and the closing phenylalanine or tryptophan. D genes are given only for firm matches. Expanded clones get a size class; other rows say once, few or many, or leave the size out.

TRBV27	TRBJ2-5	-	13	few	TGTGCCAGCAGTTTAAAGGGTACAGAGACCCAGTACTTC	CASSLKGTETQYF
TRBV20-1	TRBJ2-3	-	13	few	TGCAGTGGGAAATTTTCTAGCACAGATACGCAGTATTTT	CSGKFSSTDTQYF
TRBV20-1	TRBJ2-3	TRBD1	12	few	TGCAGTGCTACATCGGACAGGGATACGCAGTATTTT	CSATSDRDTQYF
TRBV20-1	TRBJ2-1	TRBD1	11	few	TGCAGTGCTGACAGGGACGGTGAGCAGTTCTTC	CSADRDGEQFF
TRBV11-1	TRBJ2-2	-	17	-	TGTACCAGCAGTTATCCGGAGTGGGGGCAGAACACCGGGGAGCTGTTTTTT	CTSSYPEWGQNTGELFF
TRBV12-3/TRBV12-4	TRBJ2-3	-	16	few	TGTGCCAGCAGTTTCCTAGTTATTACCTCCACAGATACGCAGTATTTT	CASSFLVITSTDTQYF
TRBV12-3/TRBV12-4	TRBJ2-1	TRBD2	14	-	TGTGCCAGTCTAGCGAGCGGGGGTAACAATGAGCAGTTCTTC	CASLASGGNNEQFF
TRBV20-1	TRBJ1-5	-	13	few	TGCAGTGCTAGAGGGGAAGGCGATCAGCCCCAGCATTTT	CSARGEGDQPQHF
TRBV9	TRBJ2-3	-	13	-	TGTGCCAGCAGCTGGGAGGGCACAGATACGCAGTATTTT	CASSWEGTDTQYF
TRBV15	TRBJ2-7	TRBD2	13	few	TGTGCCACCAGCAGAGCCGGGAGGGGCGAGCAGTACTTC	CATSRAGRGEQYF
TRBV6-5	TRBJ2-7	TRBD1	16	-	TGTGCCAGCAGTTACCCCACGGGACAGGGACATTACGAGCAGTACTTC	CASSYPTGQGHYEQYF
TRBV12-3/TRBV12-4	TRBJ2-5	TRBD2	14	-	TGTGCCAGCATTCGAGACGGGGGGGGAGAGACCCAGTACTTC	CASIRDGGGETQYF
TRBV5-1	TRBJ2-3	TRBD2	13	-	TGCGCCAGCAGCTCCCAGACTAGCGGGAGATGGTATTTT	CASSSQTSGRWYF
TRBV10-2	TRBJ2-5	-	14	-	TGCGCCAGCAGTGAAGGGCGGGAAGCAGAGACCCAGTACTTC	CASSEGREAETQYF
TRBV10-3	TRBJ2-7	-	12	many	TGTGCCATCAGTGAGGACCGGTACGAGCAGTACTTC	CAISEDRYEQYF
TRBV29-1	TRBJ2-5	TRBD1	16	few	TGCAGCGTTGCTTCCCGTGGGACAGACACCCAAGAGACCCAGTACTTC	CSVASRGTDTQETQYF
TRBV12-3/TRBV12-4	TRBJ1-5	-	15	many	TGTGCCAGCAGTTTAGGGCAGGGGAGGATTCAGCCCCAGCATTTT	CASSLGQGRIQPQHF
TRBV4-3	TRBJ2-1	-	17	-	TGCGCCAGCAGCCAAGGTGGGGCCCAGCTCCGGTACAATGAGCAGTTCTTC	CASSQGGAQLRYNEQFF
TRBV6-5	TRBJ1-1	-	11	many	TGTGTTACGGCACGGCCCACTGAAGCTTTCTTT	CVTARPTEAFF
TRBV10-3	TRBJ2-5	TRBD1	14	few	TGTGCCATCAGTTTTGGGACAGTTAAAGAGACCCAGTACTTC	CAISFGTVKETQYF
TRBV30	TRBJ2-1	-	13	-	TGTGCCACCAGTATACCTGAGGAGTATGAGCAGTTCTTC	CATSIPEEYEQFF
TRBV12-3/TRBV12-4	TRBJ1-1	-	15	-	TGTGCCAGCAGTTTACAAGCTTCGGGGTCCACTGAAGCTTTCTTT	CASSLQASGSTEAFF
TRBV3-1	TRBJ2-3	TRBD2	18	few	TGTGCCAGCAGCCAAAGTTCCCCCCGAGCGGGGGACACAGATACGCAGTATTTT	CASSQSSPRAGDTDTQYF
TRBV20-1	TRBJ2-7	-	12	many	TGCAGTGCTAACAGGGACCATATGGAGCAGTACTTC	CSANRDHMEQYF
TRBV20-1	TRBJ2-3	-	16	few	TGCAGTGCCGCCCCAAGGCTGGGTTCGAGGGTAGCTACGCAGTATTTT	CSAAPRLGSRVATQYF
TRBV20-1	TRBJ2-1	TRBD2	16	few	TGCAGTGCTAGTTCACCCGGGGGGGACGGCTACAATGAGCAGTTCTTC	CSASSPGGDGYNEQFF
TRBV5-5	TRBJ2-7	-	16	many	TGTGCCAGCAGCTGGGGTCTCGGGACACAATCCTACGAGCAGTACTTC	CASSWGLGTQSYEQYF
TRBV27	TRBJ2-7	-	14	-	TGTGCCAGCAGTTTTAGTTTAGCTCGAGACGAGCAGTACTTC	CASSFSLARDEQYF
TRBV12-3/TRBV12-4	TRBJ2-5	-	14	few	TGTGCCAGTGGGGGCTTAGTCGGACAAGAGACCCAGTACTTC	CASGGLVGQETQYF
TRBV12-3/TRBV12-4	TRBJ2-1	TRBD2	17	-	TGTGCCAGCAGTCCCCAGGGCGGGGGGTCGAAAAACAATGAGCAGTTCTTC	CASSPQGGGSKNNEQFF
TRBV5-1	TRBJ2-3	TRBD2	16	-	TGCGCCAGCAATCAAAGGACTAGCGGGAGTTCAGATACGCAGTATTTT	CASNQRTSGSSDTQYF
TRBV7-8	TRBJ1-5	-	13	few	TGTGCCAGCAGCTTAGGAGACAATCAGCCCCAGCATTTT	CASSLGDNQPQHF
TRBV10-3	TRBJ2-2	TRBD2	15	-	TGTGCCATCAGTGGGAGCGGGAGGAACACCGGGGAGCTGTTTTTT	CAISGSGRNTGELFF
TRBV5-1	TRBJ2-7	TRBD2	13	few	TGCGCCAGCAGCTGGGGAGGGAGTGGCGAGCAGTACTTC	CASSWGGSGEQYF
TRBV3-1	TRBJ1-1	-	12	-	TGTGCCAGCAGAGACGGGGTAGGCAGAGCTTTCTTT	CASRDGVGRAFF
TRBV20-1	TRBJ1-1	TRBD1	12	many	TGCAGTATCCGGACAGGGGAAACTGAAGCTTTCTTT	CSIRTGETEAFF
TRBV12-3/TRBV12-4	TRBJ2-1	-	16	few	TGTGCCAGCAGTTGGGCCAGCGGTACCTCCTACAATGAGCAGTTCTTC	CASSWASGTSYNEQFF
TRBV6-6	TRBJ1-6	-	13	-	TGTGCCAGCAGCACCGGGACCTTGTCACCCCTCCACTTT	CASSTGTLSPLHF
TRBV12-3/TRBV12-4	TRBJ1-1	TRBD1	14	few	TGTGCCAGCAGACTAACAGGGGAGCGAACTGAAGCTTTCTTT	CASRLTGERTEAFF
TRBV29-1	TRBJ1-2	TRBD1	13	-	TGCAGCGTTGAATACAGGGGCCCTTATGGCTACACCTTC	CSVEYRGPYGYTF
TRBV5-6	TRBJ2-3	TRBD2	16	-	TGTGCCAGCAGTTATGGACTAGCGGGAGGCATAGATACGCAGTATTTT	CASSYGLAGGIDTQYF